The 27 T cell receptor beta chains in this list originate from one sample, sequenced in a study of blood T cells in healthy people across ages. A second PCR of about 7 to 12 cycles used a sample-barcoded 5' primer and a J-beta primer mix. TCRdb processed the 5' RACE reads anew with MiXCR; each CDR3 protein has one entry. The repertoire consists of 1.5 million to 2 million distinct CDR3 sequences, with roughly two fifths occurring once and the leading ten covering about 23%. The source material was blood. Every receptor here comes from a human donor in good health.

This sequence joins TRBV5-4 and TRBJ1-6; 7 nucleotides align to TRBD1. Germline V gene sequence: CDR1 SGHNT, CDR2 YYREEE (reference sequence). J was trimmed by 7 bases and V by 0 bases; bases with no gene match: 10. This CDR3 comprises 17 residues. The CDR3: CASSLAGVGQLNSPLHF. CDR3 nucleotides: TGTGCCAGCAGCTTGGCCGGGGTGGGACAGCTGAATTCACCCCTCCACTTT.

This clonotype was observed a few times. The V gene is TRBV7-3, the J gene TRBJ2-1, with TRBD2 matching over 9 bases. Per germline, CDR1 SGHTA and CDR2 FQGTGA. This CDR3 comprises 17 residues. V shed 5 bases, J shed 0 bases, and the junction held 8 bases outside the gene matches. CDR3 sequence: CASSPPSGVSSYNEQFF. CDR3 in DNA: TGTGCCAGCAGCCCCCCTAGCGGGGTTAGCTCCTACAATGAGCAGTTCTTC. The whole variable domain, filled in from reference TRBV7-3 and TRBJ2-1, reads GAGVSQTPSNKVTEKGKYVELRCDPISGHTALYWYRQSLGQGPEFLIYFQGTGAADDSGLPNDRFFAVRPEGSVSTLKIQRTERGDSAVYLCASSPPSGVSSYNEQFFGPGTRLTVL.

Only a few counts were recorded for this clonotype. The chain recombines TRBV7-4 with TRBJ2-4; D remains unclear. V was clipped by 1 base and J by 8 bases, with 15 bases between them. Germline V lookup: CDR1 SGHVT, CDR2 SQSDAQ. The CDR3 contains 15 residues. As DNA, the CDR3 is TGTGCCAGCAGCTTAGGGACCGGGCCTCTGGACATTCAGTACTTC. Translation gives CASSLGTGPLDIQYF.

The chain couples TRBV9 to TRBJ2-4; D may be TRBD1 or TRBD2 (6 bases each). The CDR3 is 13 amino acids. Germline CDR1 reads SGDLS; CDR2 reads YYNGEE. V was cut by 2 bases and J by 13 bases, with 16 bases left in between. The CDR3 bases are TGTGCCAGCAGCGTTGATTTAAGGGGGGAGCAGTACTTC. Its translation is CASSVDLRGEQYF. Based on the CDR3 plus reference TRBV9 and TRBJ2-4, the full variable domain is DSGVTQTPKHLITATGQRVTLRCSPRSGDLSVYWYQQSLDQGLQFLIQYYNGEERAKGNILERFSAQQFPDLHSELNLSSLELGDSALYFCASSVDLRGEQYFGAGTRLSVL.

Note on this clonotype: The conserved phenylalanine or tryptophan normally closing the CDR3 is absent here, so this likely arose from a read error. The CDR3: CAIRRDREDYGYTC. CDR3 nucleotide sequence: TGTGCCATCAGGCGCGACAGGGAGGACTATGGCTACACCTGC. The gene calls are TRBV10-3 and TRBJ1-2; 7 nucleotides line up with TRBD1. J gave up 3 bases and V 6 bases, and 7 bases lay outside the gene matches. The germline CDR1 and CDR2 sequences are ENHRY and SYGVKD. This CDR3 is built from 14 residues.

The chain uses TRBV6-5 and TRBJ2-5; D not resolved. This CDR3 is 14 amino acids long. Trimming removed 6 bases from V and 2 bases from J, with 13 bases in between. CDR1 is MNHEY and CDR2 is SVGAGI in the germline V gene. CDR3 amino acids: CASSRLGPQETQYF. CDR3 sequence (DNA): TGTGCCAGCAGCCGCCTAGGGCCGCAAGAGACCCAGTACTTC.

This clonotype occurred a few times. J is TRBJ2-1 and V is TRBV20-1, with a tentative D call TRBD1 (6 bases). This CDR3 is 13 amino acids long. Germline CDR1 is DFQATT and CDR2 is SNEGSKA (reference sequence). The CDR3 loop reads CRAEGDFYNEQFF. CDR3 coding DNA: TGCAGGGCAGAGGGGGATTTCTACAATGAGCAGTTCTTC.

This clonotype was recorded a few times. The J gene is TRBJ2-7, the V gene TRBV12-3 or TRBV12-4, with 14 bases aligning to TRBD2. The CDR3 consists of 15 residues. The ends lost 6 bases at V and 4 bases at J; junction bases unmatched: 5. The CDR3 DNA sequence: TGTGCCAGCAGCCGGGGACTAGCGGGGGTTTACGAGCAGTACTTC. Its protein product is CASSRGLAGVYEQYF.

The chain combines TRBV7-2 with TRBJ1-2; maybe TRBD1 (5 bases). Trimming shortened V by 5 bases and J by 4 bases, and 14 bases separated the two germline ends. The CDR3 runs 14 residues. Germline CDR1 SGHTA, CDR2 FQGNSA. DNA of the CDR3: TGTGCCAGCAGCGTGGGGATCGGGGGCTATGGCTACACCTTC. It is translated as CASSVGIGGYGYTF.

The CDR3 reads CASSSGTPGAGAFF. CDR3 in DNA: TGTGCCAGCAGCTCCGGGACTCCCGGGGCGGGAGCTTTCTTT. The V and J genes are TRBV7-9 and TRBJ1-1; tentatively, D is TRBD1 (5 bases). Germline CDR1 is SEHNR and CDR2 is FQNEAQ (reference sequence). The CDR3 is made up of 14 amino acids. With 4 bases removed from V and 10 bases from J, the gap between germline ends came to 19 bases.

The chain employs TRBV4-1 and TRBJ2-3; a possible D gene is TRBD1 (6 bases). Germline CDR1 reads MGHRA; CDR2 reads YSYEKL. The CDR3 is 17 amino acids. Trimming pared 2 bases from V and 0 bases from J, leaving 15 bases between. CDR3 nucleotide sequence: TGCGCCAGCAGCCAAAGGGACACTAGGACAAGCACAGATACGCAGTATTTT. This encodes CASSQRDTRTSTDTQYF.

As for this clonotype: Given a much more abundant clone one base away, this may be a read error. This chain joins TRBV20-1 and TRBJ1-1; tentative D call: TRBD1 (5 bases). This CDR3 has 15 amino acids. Germline V gives CDR1 DFQATT, CDR2 SNEGSKA (reference sequence). Deletions cut 0 bases from V and 4 bases from J, with 15 bases between. The CDR3: CSARDRWGSATEAFF. The CDR3 bases are TGCAGTGCTAGAGACAGATGGGGCTCGGCCACTGAAGCTTTCTTT.

At least ten counts were recorded for this clonotype. The chain is built from TRBV7-2 and TRBJ1-4, with 8 bases aligning to TRBD1. From germline, CDR1 is SGHTA and CDR2 FQGNSA. V was pared by 0 bases and J by 7 bases, with 4 bases of the junction left unmatched. The CDR3 has 15 residues. The CDR3 nucleotides read TGTGCCAGCAGCTTAGCCCCAGGGGGCTTTGAAAAACTGTTTTTT. This codes for CASSLAPGGFEKLFF. The complete variable domain, with remaining parts taken from reference TRBV7-2 and TRBJ1-4, reads GAGVSQSPSNKVTEKGKDVELRCDPISGHTALYWYRQSLGQGLEFLIYFQGNSAPDKSGLPSDRFSAERTGGSVSTLTIQRTQQEDSAVYLCASSLAPGGFEKLFFGSGTQLSVL.

This clonotype was counted ten times or more. V gene TRBV20-1 combines with J gene TRBJ2-1; 8 bases are shared with TRBD1. This CDR3 has 14 residues. Germline CDR1 and CDR2: DFQATT and SNEGSKA (reference sequence). V lost 5 bases, J lost 6 bases, and 9 bases stayed unmatched. As DNA, the CDR3 is TGCAGTGCTTCAGGGGGCAGGGTTGGCAATGAGCAGTTCTTC. This encodes CSASGGRVGNEQFF.

This clonotype was observed a handful of times. The CDR3 protein is CASSLVSGGRDEQFF. CDR3 coding DNA: TGCGCCAGCAGCTTGGTTAGCGGGGGCCGTGATGAGCAGTTCTTC. The chain couples TRBV5-1 to TRBJ2-1; 9 bases match TRBD2. V dropped 0 bases and J dropped 8; count of bases not matched to a gene: 6. The germline CDR1 and CDR2 sequences are SGHRS and YFSETQ. The CDR3 extends over 15 amino acids.

The sample holds a few counts of this clonotype. The J gene is TRBJ2-3, the V gene TRBV3-1; D is ambiguous. The germline V gene encodes CDR1 LGHDT and CDR2 YNNKEL (reference sequence). The CDR3 length is 16 residues. Between the trimmed V and J ends, which lost 0 bases and 3 bases, there was a span of 13 bases. This CDR3 is CASSQEPSVGTDTQYF. In DNA form, the CDR3 reads TGTGCCAGCAGCCAAGAACCCTCCGTCGGGACAGATACGCAGTATTTT.

This clonotype was recorded only once. The V and J genes are TRBV21-1 and TRBJ2-5; the tabulated D call, TRBD2, remains unverified against the DNA. TRBV21-1 constitutes a pseudogene. This CDR3 is 12 amino acids long. The CDR3 is CASSKVTEEQYF. The CDR3 DNA sequence: TGTGCCAGCAGCAAAGTTACGGAGGAGCAGTACTTC.

On this clonotype: This sequence may be a read error, since a much larger clone differs from it by one base. The V call is TRBV28, the J call TRBJ1-1; D not certain. CDR1 is MDHEN, CDR2 SYDVKM, per germline. The CDR3 contains 14 residues. Deletions cut 6 bases from V and 2 bases from J, with 13 bases between. CDR3 bases: TGTGCCAGCAGATCCAACAGAGTAAACACTGAAGCTTTCTTT. It yields the protein CASRSNRVNTEAFF.

This chain joins TRBV20-1 and TRBJ1-1; D is undetermined. This CDR3 is built from 12 residues. The V gene lost 2 bases and the J gene lost 10 bases, with 14 bases spanning the gap. The V gene's germline CDR1 is DFQATT and CDR2 SNEGSKA (reference sequence). CDR3 region: CSARRRENGAFF. Written as DNA, the CDR3 is TGCAGTGCTAGACGTAGGGAAAATGGAGCTTTCTTT.

The chain has TRBV20-1 and TRBJ2-7; possibly TRBD2 for D (6 bases). This CDR3 has 16 amino acids. Germline CDR1 DFQATT, CDR2 SNEGSKA (reference sequence). With 4 bases removed from V and 3 bases from J, the gap between germline ends came to 22 bases. CDR3 DNA sequence: TGCAGTGCTAATCTCAACAGGATCTGGGGGGACTACGAGCAGTACTTC. This sequence encodes CSANLNRIWGDYEQYF.

The V gene is TRBV4-2, the J gene TRBJ2-6; D remains ambiguous. The CDR3 loop spans 17 amino acids. Germline-derived CDR1 and CDR2 are LGHNA and YNFKEQ. With 0 bases removed from V and 0 bases from J, the gap between germline ends came to 9 bases. The CDR3 nucleotides are TGTGCCAGCAGCCAAGATGGCTCTCCCTCTGGGGCCAACGTCCTGACTTTC. This gives the protein CASSQDGSPSGANVLTF.

The gene calls are TRBV4-1 and TRBJ1-2; D possibly corresponds to TRBD1 (6 bases). The CDR3 covers 14 residues. Trimming shortened V by 2 bases and J by 4 bases, and 11 bases separated the two germline ends. CDR1 is MGHRA and CDR2 is YSYEKL in the germline V gene. CDR3 nucleotide sequence: TGCGCCAGCAGCCAATCACAGGGTGGCTATGGCTACACCTTC. This encodes CASSQSQGGYGYTF.

This clonotype turned up a few times. This rearrangement joins TRBV10-3 to TRBJ2-7, with D unresolved. The germline gives CDR1 ENHRY, CDR2 SYGVKD. The CDR3 length is 16 residues. The V and J ends lost 1 base and 1 base respectively, with 14 bases between them. The CDR3: CAISELGLLSSYEQYF. The CDR3 DNA is TGTGCCATCAGTGAGTTAGGGCTACTCTCTTCCTACGAGCAGTACTTC.

This clonotype was counted ten times or more. The chain employs TRBV29-1 and TRBJ1-2; D not resolved. Germline assignment: CDR1 SQVTM and CDR2 ANQGSEA. With 5 bases removed from V and 3 bases from J, the gap between germline ends came to 10 bases. This CDR3 comprises 12 residues. CDR3 residues: CSVSSGDYGYTF. CDR3 nucleotide sequence: TGCAGCGTTTCTTCGGGAGACTATGGCTACACCTTC.

V is TRBV5-1 and J is TRBJ1-1; TRBD1 matches 9 bases. The CDR3 covers 16 residues. Germline CDR1 SGHRS, CDR2 YFSETQ. J lost 5 bases, V lost 0 bases, and 8 bases had no gene match. This CDR3 is CASSLAGDRARTEAFF. The CDR3 nucleotides read TGCGCCAGCAGCTTGGCTGGGGACAGGGCTAGGACTGAAGCTTTCTTT.

This clonotype was found a few times. The chain combines TRBV20-1 with TRBJ2-4; 13 bases fit TRBD2. There are 16 residues in the CDR3. V lost 5 bases to trimming and J lost 0 bases; unmatched junction nucleotides: 4. Germline CDR1 DFQATT, CDR2 SNEGSKA (reference sequence). This CDR3 reads CSAVGTSGVAKNIQYF. The CDR3 DNA sequence: TGCAGTGCTGTGGGGACTAGCGGGGTAGCCAAAAACATTCAGTACTTC.

This clonotype occurred once. The chain combines TRBV20-1 with TRBJ2-3; TRBD2 matches at 8 bases. The CDR3 is 14 residues long. Germline V CDR1 and CDR2: DFQATT, SNEGSKA (reference sequence). V dropped 0 bases and J dropped 10; count of bases not matched to a gene: 9. Here the CDR3 reads CSARDRGGRGSQYF. DNA of the CDR3: TGCAGTGCTAGAGATCGGGGGGGGAGGGGGTCGCAGTATTTT.